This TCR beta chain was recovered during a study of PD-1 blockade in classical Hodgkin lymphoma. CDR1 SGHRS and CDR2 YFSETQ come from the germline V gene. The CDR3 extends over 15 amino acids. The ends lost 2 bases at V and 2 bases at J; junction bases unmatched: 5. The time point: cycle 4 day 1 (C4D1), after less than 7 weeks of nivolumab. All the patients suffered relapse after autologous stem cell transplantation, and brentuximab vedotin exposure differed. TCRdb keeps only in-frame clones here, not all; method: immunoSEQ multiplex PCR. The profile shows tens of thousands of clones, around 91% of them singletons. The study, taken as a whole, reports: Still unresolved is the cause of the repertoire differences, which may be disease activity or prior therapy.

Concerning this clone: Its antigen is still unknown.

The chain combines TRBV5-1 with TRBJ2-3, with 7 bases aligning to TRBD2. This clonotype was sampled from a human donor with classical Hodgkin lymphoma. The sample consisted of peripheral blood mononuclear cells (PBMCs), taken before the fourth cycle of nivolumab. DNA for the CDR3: TGCGCCAGCAGCTTACTAGCGATCAACACAGATACGCAGTATTTT. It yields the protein CASSLLAINTDTQYF.